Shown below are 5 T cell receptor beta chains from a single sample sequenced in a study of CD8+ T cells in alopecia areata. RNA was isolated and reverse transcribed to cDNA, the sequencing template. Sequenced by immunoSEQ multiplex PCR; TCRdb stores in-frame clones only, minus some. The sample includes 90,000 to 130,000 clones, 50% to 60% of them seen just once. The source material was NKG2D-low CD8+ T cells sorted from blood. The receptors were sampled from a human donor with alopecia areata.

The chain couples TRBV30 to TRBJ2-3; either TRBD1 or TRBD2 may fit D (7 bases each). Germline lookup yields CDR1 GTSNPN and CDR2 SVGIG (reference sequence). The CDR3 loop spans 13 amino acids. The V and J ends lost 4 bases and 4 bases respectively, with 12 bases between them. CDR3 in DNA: TGTGCCTGGAACCAGGGGGGGCCAGATACGCAGTATTTT. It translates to CAWNQGGPDTQYF.

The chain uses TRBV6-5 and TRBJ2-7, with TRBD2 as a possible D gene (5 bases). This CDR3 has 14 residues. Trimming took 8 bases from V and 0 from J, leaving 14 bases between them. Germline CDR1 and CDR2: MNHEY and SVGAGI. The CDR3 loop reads CASAQRSSSYEQYF. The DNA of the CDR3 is TGTGCCAGCGCTCAGCGGTCCTCCTCCTACGAGCAGTACTTC.

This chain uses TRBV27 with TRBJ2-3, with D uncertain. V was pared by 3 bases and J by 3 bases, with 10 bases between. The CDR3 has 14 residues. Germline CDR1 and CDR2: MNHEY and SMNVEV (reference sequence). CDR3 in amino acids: CASSLASLTDTQYF. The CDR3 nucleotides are TGTGCCAGCAGTTTGGCCAGTCTTACAGATACGCAGTATTTT.

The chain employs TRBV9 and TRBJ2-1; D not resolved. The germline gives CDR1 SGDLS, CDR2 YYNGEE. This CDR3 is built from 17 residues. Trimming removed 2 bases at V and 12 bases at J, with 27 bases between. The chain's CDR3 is CASSVPSSPGVTMRQFF. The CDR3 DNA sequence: TGTGCCAGCAGCGTCCCCTCATCCCCCGGAGTTACAATGAGGCAGTTCTTC.

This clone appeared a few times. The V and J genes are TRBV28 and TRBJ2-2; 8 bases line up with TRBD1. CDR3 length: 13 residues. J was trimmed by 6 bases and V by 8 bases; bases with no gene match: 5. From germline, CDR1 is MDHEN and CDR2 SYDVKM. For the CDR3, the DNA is TGTGCCAGCGGACAGGGATCTTCCGGGGAGCTGTTTTTT. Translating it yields CASGQGSSGELFF.